One sample yielded the 4 T cell receptor beta chains listed below, sequenced in a study of identical twins. TCRdb re-called the 5' RACE reads with MiXCR, one entry per CDR3 protein. The repertoire holds 200,000 to 250,000 distinct CDR3 sequences, with 7.5% as singletons. The same sample was also studied in work on yellow fever vaccine responses in identical twins.

The specimen sequenced was memory (CD45RO+) T cells sorted from blood. The receptor source for this set is a young woman in good health.

The V gene is TRBV7-8, the J gene TRBJ2-1; D possibly matches TRBD1 or TRBD2 (6 bases each). This CDR3 has 14 amino acids. CDR1 and CDR2 from the germline V gene are SGHVS and FQNEAQ. V lost 4 bases to trimming and J lost 8 bases, with 15 bases between them. The CDR3 DNA follows: TGTGCCAGCAGCTACGGGGGCTGGGGGGATGAGCAGTTCTTC. Protein product: CASSYGGWGDEQFF.

This clonotype was detected a few times. This chain uses TRBV27 with TRBJ2-5, with D uncertain. Germline V gene data show CDR1 as MNHEY and CDR2 as SMNVEV (reference sequence). The CDR3 runs to 17 residues. V lost 2 bases to trimming and J lost 5 bases, with 21 bases between them. CDR3 region: CASSLTWSSQVGETQYF. CDR3 coding DNA: TGTGCCAGCAGTTTAACTTGGAGCTCCCAAGTCGGGGAGACCCAGTACTTC.

In this sample, this clonotype turned up a few times. This chain connects TRBV30 to TRBJ2-3; TRBD2 matches 8 bases. The CDR3 covers 13 residues. V lost 3 bases and J lost 6; bases outside the gene matches: 5. The germline V gene encodes CDR1 GTSNPN and CDR2 SVGIG (reference sequence). The CDR3 DNA reads as TGTGCCTGGAGAGGACTAGCTGGGGATACGCAGTATTTT. Protein product: CAWRGLAGDTQYF. The full variable domain, with the rest looked up from reference TRBV30 and TRBJ2-3, is SQTIHQWPATLVQPVGSPLSLECTVEGTSNPNLYWYRQAAGRGLQLLFYSVGIGQISSEVPQNLSASRPQDRQFILSSKKLLLSDSGFYLCAWRGLAGDTQYFGPGTRLTVL.

This clonotype was seen more than once but under ten times. This sequence joins TRBV6-1 and TRBJ2-2; D call uncertain. This CDR3 is built from 15 residues. Trimming took 1 base from V and 5 from J, leaving 11 bases between them. Germline CDR1 is MNHNS and CDR2 is SASEGT. In DNA, the CDR3 is TGTGCCAGCAGTGAAGGTCGGTGGGTTACCGGGGAGCTGTTTTTT. Its protein is CASSEGRWVTGELFF.